This T cell receptor (beta chain) is drawn from a study of regulatory T cells in long-lasting Graves disease. Overall study context: The definition of persistent Graves' disease was over 5 years of antithyroid drugs with positive TSH receptor antibodies. Study-level points and caveats: Under persistent disease, TRBV28, TRBJ1-2 and TRBJ2-5 were used preferentially. Compared with new cases, persistent Graves' patients showed reduced TCR diversity.

This CDR3 spans 16 amino acids. V dropped 5 bases and J dropped 6; count of bases not matched to a gene: 9. Germline V gives CDR1 MGHDK, CDR2 SYGVNS. Specified time point: persistent/refractory GD, antithyroid drugs over 5 years with positive TRAb. PBMCs were the source of the RNA used for TCR sequencing. With EDTA tubes as the receptacles, about 10 milliliters of peripheral blood were drawn. This clonotype was seen only a few times. Its antigen is still unknown. Construction of the TCR beta libraries employed iRepertoire HTBI primers in conjunction with Arm-PCR of CDR3 regions. TCRdb called the multiplex PCR reads again in MiXCR, with one record for every CDR3 protein. Among about 660,000 distinct CDR3 sequences, around 30% were seen once, and the ten largest hold around 42%.

The chain employs TRBV25-1 and TRBJ1-6, with 8 positions matching TRBD1. This sequence originates from a female donor with Graves disease. The material was peripheral blood mononuclear cells (PBMCs), obtained when the disease was refractory, from a patient treated with antithyroid drugs. In DNA, the CDR3 is TGTGCCAGCAGTCCAAGCTCAGGACAGGGTAATTCACCCCTCCACTTT. Its translation: CASSPSSGQGNSPLHF.